Included here is one TCR beta chain sequence, with context. Its antigen is not known. This sample is drawn from a study of OX40 agonist ivuxolimab in advanced cancers. General observations from the study: The study found among the lowest clonal expansion in partial responders at 0.1-3.0 mg/kg.

The CDR3 totals 14 residues. Germline values: CDR1 SGHTA, CDR2 FQGNSA. V was clipped by 5 bases and J by 4 bases; unmatched bases: 5. Repertoires were generated with immunoSEQ multiplex PCR, while TCRdb's copy carries only in-frame clones and drops some. The sample has 85,000 to 130,000 clones, 90% seen once; the top ten hold 0.4% to 0.6%. Sequencing used CD4+ or CD8+ T cells sorted from blood, obtained in a trial of the OX40 agonist ivuxolimab. The gene calls are TRBV7-2 and TRBJ1-1; 9 positions agree with TRBD1. This receptor was identified in an adult with an advanced solid tumor such as melanoma, head and neck, liver or kidney cancer. For the CDR3, the DNA is TGTGCCAGCAGCAAGACAGGGGGGGCCACTGAAGCTTTCTTT. This translates into CASSKTGGATEAFF.